The TCR beta chain under discussion was sequenced for a study of T cell responses to AZD1222 COVID-19 vaccine. The study's findings and limits: Only five or six individuals given AZD1222 were seropositive at baseline.

As for this clone: Its antigen is not identified.

The germline V gene encodes CDR1 LNHDA and CDR2 SQIVND (reference sequence). The CDR3 spans 14 residues. V lost 5 bases to trimming and J lost 4 bases, with 14 bases between them. Assay: immunoSEQ multiplex PCR; the TCRdb copy retains only in-frame clones and omits some. The sample shows about 110,000 clones, 65% to 85% of them seen only once. The chain employs TRBV19 and TRBJ1-1; D possibly corresponds to TRBD1 (5 bases). The TCR comes from an adult in good health. Specimen: peripheral blood, collected on day 0 of AZD1222 vaccination. The CDR3: CASSPLLGGTEAFF. In nucleotides, the CDR3 is TGTGCCAGTAGTCCCCTGTTGGGGGGCACTGAAGCTTTCTTT.